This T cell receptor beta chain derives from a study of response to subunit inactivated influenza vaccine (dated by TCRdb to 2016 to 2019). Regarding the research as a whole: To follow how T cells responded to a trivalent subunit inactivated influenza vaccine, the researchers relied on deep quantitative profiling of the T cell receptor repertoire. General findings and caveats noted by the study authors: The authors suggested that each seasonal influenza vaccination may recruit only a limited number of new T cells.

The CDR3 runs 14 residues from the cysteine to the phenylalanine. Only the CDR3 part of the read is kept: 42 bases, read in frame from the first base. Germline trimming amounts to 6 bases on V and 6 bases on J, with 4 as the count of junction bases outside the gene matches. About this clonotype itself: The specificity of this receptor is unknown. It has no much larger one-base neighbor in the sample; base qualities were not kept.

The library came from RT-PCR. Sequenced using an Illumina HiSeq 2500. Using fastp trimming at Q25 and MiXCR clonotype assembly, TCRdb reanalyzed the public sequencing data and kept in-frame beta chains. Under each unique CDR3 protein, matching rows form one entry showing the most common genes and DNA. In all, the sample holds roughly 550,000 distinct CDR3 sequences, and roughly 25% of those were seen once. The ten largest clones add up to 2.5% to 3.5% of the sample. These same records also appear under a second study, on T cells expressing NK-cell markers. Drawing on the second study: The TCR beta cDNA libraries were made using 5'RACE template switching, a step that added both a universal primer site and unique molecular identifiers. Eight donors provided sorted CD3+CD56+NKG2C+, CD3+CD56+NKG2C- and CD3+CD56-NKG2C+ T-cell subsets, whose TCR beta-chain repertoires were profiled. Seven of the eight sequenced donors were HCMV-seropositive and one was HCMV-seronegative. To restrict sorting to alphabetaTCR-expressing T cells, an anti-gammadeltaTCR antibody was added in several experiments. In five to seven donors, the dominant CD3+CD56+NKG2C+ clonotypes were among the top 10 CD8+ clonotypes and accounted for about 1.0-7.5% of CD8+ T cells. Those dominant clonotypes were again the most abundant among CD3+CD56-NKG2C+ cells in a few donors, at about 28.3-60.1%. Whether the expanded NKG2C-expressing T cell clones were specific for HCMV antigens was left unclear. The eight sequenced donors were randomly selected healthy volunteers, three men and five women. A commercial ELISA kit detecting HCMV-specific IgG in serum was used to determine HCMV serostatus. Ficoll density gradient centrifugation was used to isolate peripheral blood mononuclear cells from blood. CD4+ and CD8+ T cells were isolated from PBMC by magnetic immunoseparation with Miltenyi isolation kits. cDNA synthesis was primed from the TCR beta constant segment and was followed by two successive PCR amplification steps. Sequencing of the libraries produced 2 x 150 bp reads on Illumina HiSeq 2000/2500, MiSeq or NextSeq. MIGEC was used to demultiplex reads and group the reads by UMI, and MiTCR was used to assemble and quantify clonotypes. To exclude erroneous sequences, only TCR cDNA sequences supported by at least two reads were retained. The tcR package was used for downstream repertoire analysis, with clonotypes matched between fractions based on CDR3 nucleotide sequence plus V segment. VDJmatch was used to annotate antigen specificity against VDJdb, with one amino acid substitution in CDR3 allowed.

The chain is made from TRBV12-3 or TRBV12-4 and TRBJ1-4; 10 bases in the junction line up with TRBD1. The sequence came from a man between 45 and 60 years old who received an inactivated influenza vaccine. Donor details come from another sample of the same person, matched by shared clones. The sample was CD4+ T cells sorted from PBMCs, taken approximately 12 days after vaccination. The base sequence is TGTGCCAGCAGCCCCGGGACAGGGGATGAAAAACTGTTTTTT. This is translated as CASSPGTGDEKLFF.